This T cell receptor beta chain was sequenced during a study of monozygotic twins with cystic fibrosis. Study background: With about 15 PCR cycles, barcoded libraries came from roughly 2.8 micrograms of fragmented DNA. Study-wide points: Shared CDR3 numbers were not associated with age, concordance or severity. The repertoire was suggested to be naive-dominated, clonality median around 0.0089.

The CDR3 covers 15 residues. The germline V gene has CDR1 SGHRS and CDR2 YFSETQ. Trimming at V came to 2 bases and at J to 10 bases, leaving 7 bases not matched to a gene. This clone turned up a few times. As yet, its antigen is unknown. Other DNA sequences within the sample encode an identical CDR3. Assay used: immunoSEQ multiplex PCR; TCRdb lists only in-frame clones, some missing. Seen here are 15,000 to 20,000 clones, approximately 97% observed once, and the top ten hold 1.9%. The sequencing input was blood. The genes are TRBV5-1 and TRBJ1-6; 9 nucleotides agree with TRBD1. This TCR came from a woman between 25 and 40 years old with cystic fibrosis. CDR3 sequence reads: CASSLKGQGGSPLHF. CDR3 coding DNA: TGCGCCAGCAGCTTAAAGGGACAGGGAGGATCACCCCTCCACTTT. Full variable domain (missing parts from reference TRBV5-1 and TRBJ1-6): KAGVTQTPRYLIKTRGQQVTLSCSPISGHRSVSWYQQTPGQGLQFLFEYFSETQRNKGNFPGRFSGRQFSNSRSEMNVSTLELGDSALYLCASSLKGQGGSPLHFGNGTRLTVT.